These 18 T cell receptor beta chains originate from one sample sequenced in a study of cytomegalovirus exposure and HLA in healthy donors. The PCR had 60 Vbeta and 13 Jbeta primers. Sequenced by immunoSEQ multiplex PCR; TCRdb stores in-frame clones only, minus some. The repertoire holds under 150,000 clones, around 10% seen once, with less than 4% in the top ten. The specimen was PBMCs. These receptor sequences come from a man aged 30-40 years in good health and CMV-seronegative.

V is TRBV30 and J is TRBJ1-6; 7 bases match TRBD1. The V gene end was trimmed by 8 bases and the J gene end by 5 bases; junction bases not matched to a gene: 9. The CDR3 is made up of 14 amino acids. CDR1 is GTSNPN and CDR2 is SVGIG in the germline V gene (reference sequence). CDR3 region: CALQTGTDNSPLHF. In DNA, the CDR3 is TGTGCCCTCCAAACCGGGACAGATAATTCACCCCTCCACTTT.

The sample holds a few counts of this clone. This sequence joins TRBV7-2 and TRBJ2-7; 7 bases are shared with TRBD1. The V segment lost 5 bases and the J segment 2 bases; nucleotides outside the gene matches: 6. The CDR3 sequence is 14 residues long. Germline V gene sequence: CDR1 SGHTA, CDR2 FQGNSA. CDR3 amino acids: CASSTWTGPYEQYF. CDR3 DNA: TGTGCCAGCAGCACCTGGACAGGCCCCTACGAGCAGTACTTC.

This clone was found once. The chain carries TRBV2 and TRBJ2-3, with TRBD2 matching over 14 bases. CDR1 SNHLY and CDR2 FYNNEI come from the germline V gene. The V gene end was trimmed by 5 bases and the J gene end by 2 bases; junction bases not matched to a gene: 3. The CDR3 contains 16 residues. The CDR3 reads CASSRTSGGFTDTQYF. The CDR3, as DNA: TGTGCCAGCAGTAGGACTAGCGGGGGGTTCACAGATACGCAGTATTTT.

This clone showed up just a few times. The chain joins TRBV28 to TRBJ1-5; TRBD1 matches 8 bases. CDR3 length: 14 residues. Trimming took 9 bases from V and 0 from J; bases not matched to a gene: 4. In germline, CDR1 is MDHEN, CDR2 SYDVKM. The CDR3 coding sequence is TGTGCCAGTCGGACAGGGATTAGCAATCAGCCCCAGCATTTT. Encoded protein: CASRTGISNQPQHF.

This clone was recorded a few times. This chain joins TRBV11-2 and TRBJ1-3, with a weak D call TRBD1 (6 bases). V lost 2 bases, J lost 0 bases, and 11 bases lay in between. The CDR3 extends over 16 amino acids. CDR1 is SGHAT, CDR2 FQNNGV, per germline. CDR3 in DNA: TGTGCCAGCAGCTTATTAGGGGGTCGCTCTGGAAACACCATATATTTT. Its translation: CASSLLGGRSGNTIYF.

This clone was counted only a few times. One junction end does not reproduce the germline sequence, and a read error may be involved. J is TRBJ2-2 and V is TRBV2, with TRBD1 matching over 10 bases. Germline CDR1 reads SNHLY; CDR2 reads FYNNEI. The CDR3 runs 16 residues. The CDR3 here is CASSRQGARVTGEPFF. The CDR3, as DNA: TGTGCCAGCAGTCGACAGGGGGCACGCGTCACCGGGGAGCCGTTTTTT.

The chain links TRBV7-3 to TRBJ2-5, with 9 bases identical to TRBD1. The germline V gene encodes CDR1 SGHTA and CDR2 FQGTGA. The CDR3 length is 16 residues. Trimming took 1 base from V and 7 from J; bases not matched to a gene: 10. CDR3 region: CASSLSGTGWGSTQYF. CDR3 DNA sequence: TGTGCCAGCAGCTTAAGCGGGACAGGGTGGGGGTCGACCCAGTACTTC.

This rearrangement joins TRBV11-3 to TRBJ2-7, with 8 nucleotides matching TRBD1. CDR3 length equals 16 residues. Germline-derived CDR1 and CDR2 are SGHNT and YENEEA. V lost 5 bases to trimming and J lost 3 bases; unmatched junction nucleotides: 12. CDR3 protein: CASSLSRQGPYYEQYF. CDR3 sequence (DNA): TGTGCCAGCAGCCTCTCCCGACAGGGGCCTTACTACGAGCAGTACTTC.

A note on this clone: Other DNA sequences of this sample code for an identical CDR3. The CDR3: CASSGQLNTEAFF. The CDR3 coding sequence is TGTGCCAGCTCAGGACAGCTGAACACTGAAGCTTTCTTT. V gene TRBV27 combines with J gene TRBJ1-1, with D possibly being TRBD1 (6 bases). CDR3 length: 13 residues. Germline assignment: CDR1 MNHEY and CDR2 SMNVEV (reference sequence). V was trimmed by 8 bases and J by 0 bases, leaving 10 bases between them.

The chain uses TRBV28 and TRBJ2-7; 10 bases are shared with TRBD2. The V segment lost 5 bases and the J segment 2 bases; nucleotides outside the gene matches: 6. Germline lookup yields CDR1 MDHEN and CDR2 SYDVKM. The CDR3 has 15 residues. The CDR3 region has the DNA TGTGCCAGCAGTCTTCTAGCGGGAGTCGCCTACGAGCAGTACTTC. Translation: CASSLLAGVAYEQYF.

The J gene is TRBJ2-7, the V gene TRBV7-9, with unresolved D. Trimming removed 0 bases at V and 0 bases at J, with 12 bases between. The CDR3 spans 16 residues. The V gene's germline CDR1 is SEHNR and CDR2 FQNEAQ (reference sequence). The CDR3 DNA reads TGTGCCAGCAGCTTAGCGCGGTCGACGAGCTCCTACGAGCAGTACTTC. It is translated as CASSLARSTSSYEQYF.

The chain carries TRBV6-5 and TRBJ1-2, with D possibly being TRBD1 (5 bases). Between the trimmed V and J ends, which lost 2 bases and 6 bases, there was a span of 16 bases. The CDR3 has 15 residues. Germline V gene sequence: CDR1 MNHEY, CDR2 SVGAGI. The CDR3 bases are TGTGCCAGCAGTTACGGGGGGACTAGCATCAATGGCTACACCTTC. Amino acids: CASSYGGTSINGYTF.

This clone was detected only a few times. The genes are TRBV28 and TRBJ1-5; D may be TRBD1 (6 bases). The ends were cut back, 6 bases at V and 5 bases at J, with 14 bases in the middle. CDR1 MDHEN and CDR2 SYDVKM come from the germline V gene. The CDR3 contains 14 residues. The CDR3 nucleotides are TGTGCCAGCAGCCAAGGGGACACTGATCAGCCCCAGCATTTT. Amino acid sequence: CASSQGDTDQPQHF.

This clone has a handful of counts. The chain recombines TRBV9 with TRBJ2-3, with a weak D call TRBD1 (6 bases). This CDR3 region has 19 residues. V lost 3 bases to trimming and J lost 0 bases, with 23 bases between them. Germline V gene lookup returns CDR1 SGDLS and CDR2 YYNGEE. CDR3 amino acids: CASSGRGTPQSPSTDTQYF. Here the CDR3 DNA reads TGTGCCAGCAGCGGTAGAGGGACACCTCAATCCCCTAGCACAGATACGCAGTATTTT.

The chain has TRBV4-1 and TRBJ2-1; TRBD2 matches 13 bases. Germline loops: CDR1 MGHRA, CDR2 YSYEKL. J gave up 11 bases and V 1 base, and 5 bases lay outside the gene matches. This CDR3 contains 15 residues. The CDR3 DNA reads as TGCGCCAGCAGCCAAGCCGGGACTAGCGGGAACCAGCAGTTCTTC. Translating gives CASSQAGTSGNQQFF.

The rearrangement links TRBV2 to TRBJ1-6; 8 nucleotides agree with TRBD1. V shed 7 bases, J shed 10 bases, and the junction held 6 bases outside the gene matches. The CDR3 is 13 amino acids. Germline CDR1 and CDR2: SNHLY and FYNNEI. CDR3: CASNGQGSSPLHF. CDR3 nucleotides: TGTGCCAGCAACGGACAGGGTAGCTCACCCCTCCACTTT.

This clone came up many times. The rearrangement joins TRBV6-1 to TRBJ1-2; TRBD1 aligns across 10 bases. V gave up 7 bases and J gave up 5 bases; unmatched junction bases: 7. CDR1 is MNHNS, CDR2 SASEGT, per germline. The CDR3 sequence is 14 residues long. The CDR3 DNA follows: TGTGCCAGCATACGGGACAGGGGAATATATGGCTACACCTTC. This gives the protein CASIRDRGIYGYTF.

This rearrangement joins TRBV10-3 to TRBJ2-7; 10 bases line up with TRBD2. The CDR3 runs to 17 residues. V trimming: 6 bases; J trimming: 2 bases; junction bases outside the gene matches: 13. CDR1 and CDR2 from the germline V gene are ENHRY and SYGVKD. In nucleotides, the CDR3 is TGTGCCATCAGCCCCCGGTCTAGCGGGGGCCGCGCCTACGAGCAGTACTTC. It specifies CAISPRSSGGRAYEQYF.